A single sample gave rise to the 29 T cell receptor beta chains below, sequenced in a study of CD8+ T cells in alopecia areata. Sequencing relied on a cDNA template that was reverse transcribed from extracted RNA. Assay used: immunoSEQ multiplex PCR; TCRdb lists only in-frame clones, some missing. The sample lists about 180,000 clones; 59% were seen once. Material: CD4+ T cells sorted from blood, obtained at week 0. The receptor set was obtained from a human donor with alopecia areata.

The chain recombines TRBV29-1 with TRBJ1-2; D is possibly TRBD1 (5 bases). The CDR3 length is 12 residues. Trimming pared 7 bases from V and 0 bases from J, leaving 9 bases between. CDR1 is SQVTM, CDR2 ANQGSEA, per germline. The CDR3 DNA reads TGCAGCGCCGGGACTCCTAACTATGGCTACACCTTC. It translates to CSAGTPNYGYTF.

The chain has TRBV15 and TRBJ1-2, with 7 bases lining up with TRBD1. Trimming removed 1 base from V and 3 bases from J; junction bases left unmatched: 5. The germline gives CDR1 LNHNV, CDR2 YYDKDF (reference sequence). This CDR3 spans 15 amino acids. The CDR3, as DNA: TGTGCCACCAGCAGAGCTGGACAGGTACACTATGGCTACACCTTC. Translating gives CATSRAGQVHYGYTF.

This clone was detected a few times. The chain carries TRBV10-1 and TRBJ2-3; 7 nucleotides match TRBD2. The germline V gene encodes CDR1 WNHNN and CDR2 SYGVQD (reference sequence). The CDR3 spans 13 residues. With V trimmed by 7 bases and J by 4 bases, 5 bases remained unmatched. CDR3 DNA sequence: TGCGCCAGCAAAGCGGGGTCTGCAGATACGCAGTATTTT. This sequence encodes CASKAGSADTQYF.

The chain couples TRBV5-1 to TRBJ1-1, with D possibly TRBD1 on 5 matching bases. V gave up 0 bases and J gave up 11 bases, with 11 bases separating them. CDR3 length equals 12 residues. Germline V gene lookup returns CDR1 SGHRS and CDR2 YFSETQ. Here the CDR3 reads CASSLEGERAFF. The CDR3 DNA follows: TGCGCCAGCAGCTTGGAAGGGGAGCGCGCTTTCTTT.

The rearrangement uses TRBV29-1 and TRBJ1-1; the D gene is possibly TRBD1 (6 bases). The CDR3 consists of 18 residues. Germline CDR1 SQVTM, CDR2 ANQGSEA. Between the trimmed V and J ends, which lost 4 bases and 4 bases, there was a span of 28 bases. The CDR3 region has the DNA TGCAGCGTTGTCCCGGGGCCCGGGACAAGGACACGCGGCACTGAAGCTTTCTTT. Residues: CSVVPGPGTRTRGTEAFF.

The rearrangement joins TRBV7-8 to TRBJ2-5; no definite D call. Germline V gene sequence: CDR1 SGHVS, CDR2 FQNEAQ. V lost 5 bases to trimming and J lost 5 bases, with 15 bases between them. The CDR3 runs 14 residues. CDR3 sequence: CASSPYARTETQYF. The DNA for the CDR3 is TGTGCCAGCAGCCCCTACGCTAGGACGGAGACCCAGTACTTC.

The chain employs TRBV9 and TRBJ2-7; TRBD1 matches 8 bases. Germline values: CDR1 SGDLS, CDR2 YYNGEE. The CDR3 has 15 amino acids. J lost 6 bases, V lost 0 bases, and 8 bases had no gene match. The CDR3, as DNA: TGTGCCAGCAGCGTAGGACAGGGGTGGGCCGCCGAGCAGTACTTC. Translation gives CASSVGQGWAAEQYF. The full variable domain, with the rest looked up from reference TRBV9 and TRBJ2-7, is DSGVTQTPKHLITATGQRVTLRCSPRSGDLSVYWYQQSLDQGLQFLIQYYNGEERAKGNILERFSAQQFPDLHSELNLSSLELGDSALYFCASSVGQGWAAEQYFGPGTRLTVT.

The rearrangement links TRBV4-1 to TRBJ2-6; D gene unclear. The V end lost 2 bases, the J end lost 4 bases, and 6 bases lay between the germline ends. Germline assignment: CDR1 MGHRA and CDR2 YSYEKL. CDR3 length equals 14 residues. The CDR3 coding sequence is TGCGCCAGCAGCCAAACCCTAGGGGCCAACGTCCTGACTTTC. This sequence encodes CASSQTLGANVLTF.

The V call is TRBV30, the J call TRBJ2-5; the match to TRBD1 covers 10 bases. The V and J ends lost 7 bases and 3 bases, in that order; junction bases with no gene match: 8. CDR1 is GTSNPN, CDR2 SVGIG, per germline (reference sequence). There are 14 residues in the CDR3. The CDR3 loop is CASGRGQGEETQYF. Here the CDR3 DNA reads TGTGCCTCGGGCCGTGGACAGGGGGAAGAGACCCAGTACTTC.

The rearrangement joins TRBV4-1 to TRBJ1-5, with D unresolved. Trimming took off 0 bases at V and 3 bases at J, with 6 bases between the two ends. This CDR3 has 14 amino acids. CDR1 and CDR2 from the germline V gene are MGHRA and YSYEKL. Written as DNA, the CDR3 is TGCGCCAGCAGCCAAGAACCGCTCAATCAGCCCCAGCATTTT. It translates to CASSQEPLNQPQHF.

This chain connects TRBV30 to TRBJ1-1; 8 bases agree with TRBD1. The germline V gene has CDR1 GTSNPN and CDR2 SVGIG (reference sequence). The CDR3 is 13 amino acids. The V segment lost 4 bases and the J segment 2 bases; nucleotides outside the gene matches: 3. Here the CDR3 DNA reads TGTGCCTGGAAAGGACAGGGAAACACTGAAGCTTTCTTT. Translation gives CAWKGQGNTEAFF.

This clone was observed a single time. The rearrangement uses TRBV19 and TRBJ1-5; the D is unclear. The CDR3 runs to 13 residues. V lost 5 bases and J lost 6, with 11 bases in between. The germline CDR1 and CDR2 sequences are LNHDA and SQIVND (reference sequence). This CDR3 is CASSRSGSQPQHF. DNA for the CDR3: TGTGCCAGTAGTCGATCCGGTAGTCAGCCCCAGCATTTT.

In this sample, this clone turned up a few times. The CDR3 sequence: CASSQPGISTDTQYF. CDR3 nucleotide sequence: TGTGCCAGCAGCCAACCAGGGATCTCCACAGATACGCAGTATTTT. The chain recombines TRBV4-2 with TRBJ2-3, with D perhaps matching TRBD1 (5 bases). V lost 2 bases to trimming and J lost 2 bases, with 11 bases between them. CDR3 length: 15 residues. CDR1 LGHNA and CDR2 YNFKEQ come from the germline V gene.

The chain is built from TRBV11-2 and TRBJ2-7; TRBD1 matches at 9 bases. V shed 4 bases and J 2 bases; nucleotides not matched to a gene: 6. The length of the CDR3 is 15 residues. Germline CDR1 reads SGHAT; CDR2 reads FQNNGV. CDR3 coding DNA: TGTGCCAGCAGCTCCTCGACAGGGGGGGCCTACGAGCAGTACTTC. The encoded protein is CASSSSTGGAYEQYF. Full variable domain (remainder filled in from reference TRBV11-2 and TRBJ2-7): EAGVAQSPRYKIIEKRQSVAFWCNPISGHATLYWYQQILGQGPKLLIQFQNNGVVDDSQLPKDRFSAERLKGVDSTLKIQPAKLEDSAVYLCASSSSTGGAYEQYFGPGTRLTVT.

The V and J genes are TRBV27 and TRBJ1-2, with TRBD1 identical over 11 bases. The CDR3 sequence is 15 residues long. J lost 7 bases, V lost 5 bases, and 9 bases had no gene match. Germline V CDR1 and CDR2: MNHEY, SMNVEV (reference sequence). In DNA form, the CDR3 reads TGTGCCAGCAGTCCGCAGAGGGGGACAGGGGGTGGCTACACCTTC. Translating it yields CASSPQRGTGGGYTF.

The genes are TRBV5-6 and TRBJ2-5, with TRBD1 as a possible D gene (6 bases). The CDR3 spans 14 residues. Trimming left V 4 bases short and J 4 bases short, with 14 bases between. Germline CDR1 and CDR2: SGHDT and YYEEEE. The CDR3 nucleotides are TGTGCCAGCAGCGATAAGGGGGTAGGAGAGACCCAGTACTTC. Its translation is CASSDKGVGETQYF.

The chain couples TRBV29-1 to TRBJ2-1; 10 positions agree with TRBD2. Germline assignment: CDR1 SQVTM and CDR2 ANQGSEA. V trimming: 3 bases; J trimming: 4 bases; junction bases outside the gene matches: 6. The CDR3 runs to 15 residues. CDR3 nucleotides: TGCAGCGTTGATAATAGCGGGGGGTTGTACAATGAGCAGTTCTTC. Encoded protein: CSVDNSGGLYNEQFF.

This clone came up many times. J is TRBJ1-4 and V is TRBV27, with a weak D call TRBD1 (6 bases). Trimming took off 2 bases at V and 7 bases at J, with 11 bases between the two ends. The CDR3 length is 14 residues. CDR1 is MNHEY, CDR2 SMNVEV, per germline (reference sequence). Written as DNA, the CDR3 is TGTGCCAGCAGTTTACTCGGAGGGGGTGAAAAACTGTTTTTT. Translating gives CASSLLGGGEKLFF.

The chain has TRBV25-1 and TRBJ2-7; TRBD1 aligns across 10 bases. The CDR3 length is 14 residues. Trimming took 4 bases from V and 4 from J; bases not matched to a gene: 4. Germline CDR1 is MGHDK and CDR2 is SYGVNS. CDR3 protein: CASSARQGAYEQYF. The CDR3 bases are TGTGCCAGCAGTGCTAGACAGGGGGCTTACGAGCAGTACTTC.

This clone was observed a single time. The V and J genes are TRBV6-5 and TRBJ1-1; D not certain. The germline gives CDR1 MNHEY, CDR2 SVGAGI. The V end lost 2 bases, the J end lost 1 base, and 8 bases lay between the germline ends. There are 14 residues in the CDR3. CDR3 coding DNA: TGTGCCAGCAGTTACGGGATAGGGAACACTGAAGCTTTCTTT. It encodes CASSYGIGNTEAFF.

This chain connects TRBV4-2 to TRBJ1-5; possible D gene TRBD1, 5 bases. The germline V gene has CDR1 LGHNA and CDR2 YNFKEQ. CDR3 length equals 16 residues. Trimming removed 0 bases at V and 3 bases at J, with 12 bases between. CDR3 sequence reads: CASSQDPTAPNQPQHF. Here the CDR3 DNA reads TGTGCCAGCAGCCAAGATCCGACAGCCCCCAATCAGCCCCAGCATTTT.

The chain uses TRBV2 and TRBJ2-1; D call uncertain. This CDR3 is built from 12 residues. Germline assignment: CDR1 SNHLY and CDR2 FYNNEI. Trimming left V 6 bases short and J 6 bases short, with 9 bases between. In DNA form, the CDR3 reads TGTGCCAGCAGAGCCTTAGCCAATGAGCAGTTCTTC. Translation: CASRALANEQFF.

CDR3: CAWSHRRQGTYYGYTF. CDR3 nucleotide sequence: TGTGCCTGGAGTCATCGGCGACAGGGGACCTACTATGGCTACACCTTC. This chain links TRBV30 with TRBJ1-2; 8 positions agree with TRBD1. The ends lost 2 bases at V and 3 bases at J; junction bases unmatched: 11. CDR1 is GTSNPN, CDR2 SVGIG, per germline (reference sequence). The CDR3 loop spans 16 amino acids. Full variable domain (missing parts from reference TRBV30 and TRBJ1-2): SQTIHQWPATLVQPVGSPLSLECTVEGTSNPNLYWYRQAAGRGLQLLFYSVGIGQISSEVPQNLSASRPQDRQFILSSKKLLLSDSGFYLCAWSHRRQGTYYGYTFGSGTRLTVV.

The chain carries TRBV5-4 and TRBJ2-4; D is unresolved. Trimming pared 4 bases from V and 0 bases from J, leaving 14 bases between. From germline, CDR1 is SGHNT and CDR2 YYREEE (reference sequence). This CDR3 contains 16 residues. CDR3 protein: CASSTDPQEAKNIQYF. The CDR3 DNA sequence: TGTGCCAGCAGCACAGACCCCCAGGAAGCCAAAAACATTCAGTACTTC.

The chain joins TRBV6-5 to TRBJ1-5; D unclear. The V and J ends lost 0 bases and 7 bases respectively, with 13 bases between them. Germline CDR1 is MNHEY and CDR2 is SVGAGI. This CDR3 contains 15 residues. CDR3 protein: CASSYSISSRQPQHF. As DNA, the CDR3 is TGTGCCAGCAGTTACTCGATATCTTCCAGGCAGCCCCAGCATTTT.

The sample holds a few counts of this clone. The chain couples TRBV7-2 to TRBJ1-1, with D uncertain. V was pared by 3 bases and J by 0 bases, with 8 bases between. There are 14 residues in the CDR3. The germline CDR1 and CDR2 sequences are SGHTA and FQGNSA. Here the CDR3 DNA reads TGTGCCAGCAGCTTCGGTACTATGAACACTGAAGCTTTCTTT. It specifies CASSFGTMNTEAFF.

This chain links TRBV5-1 with TRBJ1-2; the D is unclear. The CDR3 is 14 residues long. Trimming took 0 bases from V and 6 from J, leaving 12 bases between them. Germline CDR1 is SGHRS and CDR2 is YFSETQ. The CDR3 sequence: CASSLGLPSDGYTF. The CDR3 nucleotides read TGCGCCAGCAGCTTGGGTCTGCCCTCCGATGGCTACACCTTC.

J is TRBJ1-5 and V is TRBV2, with 10 bases identical to TRBD1. The CDR3 extends over 18 amino acids. V dropped 0 bases and J dropped 7; count of bases not matched to a gene: 12. Germline CDR1 SNHLY, CDR2 FYNNEI. As DNA, the CDR3 is TGTGCCAGCAGTGAAGCGGGTTCCGGGACAGGGGCCTGGCAGCCCCAGCATTTT. As protein: CASSEAGSGTGAWQPQHF.

This clone was recorded a few times. The chain couples TRBV29-1 to TRBJ2-3; D is undetermined. V lost 4 bases to trimming and J lost 2 bases, with 10 bases between them. Germline CDR1 SQVTM, CDR2 ANQGSEA. CDR3 size: 13 residues. CDR3 residues: CSVAGVHTDTQYF. DNA of the CDR3: TGCAGCGTTGCTGGTGTGCACACAGATACGCAGTATTTT.